What follows are 7 T cell receptor beta chains derived from one specimen sequenced in a study of T cell repertoires in cytomegalovirus infection. TCRdb recomputed calls from the reads with MiXCR, one row per CDR3 protein. The sample has some 220,000 distinct CDR3 sequences; about 12% are singletons. The sample consisted of PBMCs. The receptors were gathered from a human donor in good health (CMV status not recorded). Some clones in this sample may be carry-over from other donors' samples.

This clonotype was found a few times. The chain links TRBV29-1 to TRBJ2-7, with D possibly matching TRBD1 (5 bases). The germline V and J ends were trimmed by 7 bases and 3 bases, with 13 bases remaining between them. CDR3 length: 12 residues. Germline V gene lookup returns CDR1 SQVTM and CDR2 ANQGSEA. DNA for the CDR3: TGCAGCGCGACAGTGACGATCTACGAGCAGTACTTC. It translates to CSATVTIYEQYF.

Ten or more counts support this clonotype. The V call is TRBV6-2 or TRBV6-3, the J call TRBJ2-3; the D gene could be TRBD1 or TRBD2 (5 bases each). V was pared by 5 bases and J by 5 bases, with 14 bases between. Germline assignment: CDR1 MNHEY and CDR2 SVGEGT. This CDR3 spans 14 amino acids. The CDR3: CASSQLMGRDTQYF. In nucleotides, the CDR3 is TGTGCCAGCAGTCAACTTATGGGACGAGATACGCAGTATTTT.

J is TRBJ2-3 and V is TRBV14; perhaps TRBD2 as D (5 bases). Germline CDR1 and CDR2: SGHDN and FVKESK. V gave up 4 bases and J gave up 0 bases, with 17 bases separating them. The CDR3 consists of 17 residues. The DNA of the CDR3 is TGTGCCAGCAGCCTTGGCGGGTCAGCGGCTAGCACAGATACGCAGTATTTT. Its translation: CASSLGGSAASTDTQYF.

This clonotype was observed at least ten times. The rearrangement uses TRBV7-2 and TRBJ2-3; 9 bases align to TRBD1. The CDR3 has 16 amino acids. After removal of 5 bases from V and 1 base from J, the junction contained 7 bases not matched to a gene. Looked up from germline, CDR1 is SGHTA and CDR2 is FQGNSA. DNA of the CDR3: TGTGCCAGCAGCATAACAGGGGGCGCTGGCACAGATACGCAGTATTTT. Its translation: CASSITGGAGTDTQYF. The entire variable domain, with the rest obtained from reference TRBV7-2 and TRBJ2-3, is as follows: GAGVSQSPSNKVTEKGKDVELRCDPISGHTALYWYRQSLGQGLEFLIYFQGNSAPDKSGLPSDRFSAERTGGSVSTLTIQRTQQEDSAVYLCASSITGGAGTDTQYFGPGTRLTVL.

This clonotype was seen only once. This may be a read error, as it is one base from a much larger clone. The chain joins TRBV6-6 to TRBJ2-3, with 7 bases matching TRBD2. The CDR3 spans 15 residues. Germline-derived CDR1 and CDR2 are MNHNY and SVGAGI (reference sequence). Germline trimming cut 4 bases from V and 6 bases from J; bases unmatched to any gene: 10. This CDR3 is CASSCSRVGGDTQYF. CDR3 in DNA: TGTGCCAGCAGTTGCTCGAGAGTGGGGGGGGATACGCAGTATTTT.

This clonotype was observed many times. The gene calls are TRBV10-3 and TRBJ1-5; D call uncertain. The CDR3 length is 14 residues. V was cut by 6 bases and J by 4 bases, with 13 bases left in between. The V gene's germline CDR1 is ENHRY and CDR2 SYGVKD. The CDR3 DNA reads TGTGCCATCAGCGACGGTCTAGAGAATCAGCCCCAGCATTTT. Its protein product is CAISDGLENQPQHF.

The chain employs TRBV6-4 and TRBJ1-1, with TRBD1 as a possible D gene (5 bases). Germline CDR1 MRHNA, CDR2 SNTAGT. The CDR3 totals 13 residues. The ends were cut back, 3 bases at V and 3 bases at J, with 8 bases in the middle. The CDR3: CASSEDTYTEAFF. DNA of the CDR3: TGTGCCAGCAGTGAGGACACCTACACTGAAGCTTTCTTT.